This note documents a single TCR beta chain sequence. The specificity of this receptor is unknown. Base qualities were left out, and no much larger clone turns up one base away. These data are taken from a study of blood T cells in healthy people across ages (dated by TCRdb to between 2015 and 2017). Study-wide context: In model experiments, template switching captured roughly one uniquely barcoded TCR beta cDNA molecule for every two T cells. The donors were divided into four age groups: young (average about 15 years), middle-aged (approximately 42), aged (approximately 62) and long-lived (roughly 82). The study analyzed two additional independent replicas of 1 million unique cDNA reads from the same blood draw for two donors, one aged 18 to 30 and one aged 80 or older. Using deep sequencing normalized with unique cDNA molecular identifiers, the study measured how TCR beta repertoire diversity changes with age. Donors of different ages were randomly distributed across sequencing lanes to avoid experimental bias.

The germline ends are 16 bases apart after V is trimmed by 5 bases and J by 2 bases. CDR1 and CDR2 are drawn from the germline V gene: MGHRA, YSYEKL. The CDR3, cysteine through phenylalanine, is 15 amino acids long. The DNA shown is the 45-base CDR3, in frame from base 1. Libraries were made using 5' RACE. Sequenced on an Illumina HiSeq 2500. A second PCR of about 6 to 11 cycles was run with a J-beta primer mix and a sample-barcoded 5' primer. A unique molecular identifier was introduced onto each TCR beta cDNA molecule by a template-switch 5' adaptor carrying 12 random nucleotides. Each sample yielded at least 3 million CDR3-containing paired-end reads. All of the RNA was converted into first-strand cDNA using the Mint cDNA synthesis kit, with a TRBC-specific oligonucleotide serving as the primer. After uracil-DNA glycosylase treatment, a first 18-cycle PCR used universal primers M1SS and BC2_uni_R on all cDNA. Per the source publication's procedure: Each sample was normalized by randomly selecting 1 million high-quality reads, each carrying a distinct molecular identifier. Reads with shared molecular identifiers were discarded instead of being binned into consensus sequences. MiTCR, run with a Q25 quality threshold and the strictest error-elimination algorithm, handled CDR3 identification, clonotype clustering and error correction. A nonparametric unseen species model with Euler transformation was used to estimate a lower bound on total TCR beta diversity. TCRdb took the public reads, trimmed them with fastp at Q25, ran MiXCR for clone calling and kept in-frame beta chains. Each entry is one CDR3 protein sequence, shown with its most common DNA and genes. TCRdb's processing, not the authors', yielded these V and J calls. The sample table shows about 1,400,000 distinct CDR3 sequences, and approximately 60% are seen once. Approximately 7% of the sample rests with the top ten.

Broad study findings and their caveats: Observed TCR beta diversity per million T cells fell roughly linearly with age, and a significant reduction was already apparent by age around 39. Donor CMV infection status was unknown, potentially confounding age-related changes in expanded clonotypes. Since profiling was done on bulk unsorted PBMCs, naive and antigen-experienced compartments could not be conclusively compared. Estimates of total diversity based on one million sequenced T cells were regarded as lower bounds and as underestimates. Compared with the aged group, the long-lived group had more naive CD4+ T cells, fewer expanded clones and increased TCR diversity, a pattern suggesting age selection. There was a strong correlation between observed TCR beta diversity and the percentage of naive T cells measured by flow cytometry.

The donors were roughly 39 Caucasian individuals from Russia, aged about 6 to 95 years, who were systemically healthy. Each donor gave ten milliliters of peripheral blood, collected into EDTA-treated Vacutainer tubes. Ficoll-Paque density-gradient centrifugation was used to isolate PBMCs, with at least 6.5 million per sample. Total RNA was extracted from PBMCs with Trizol reagent, with at least 5 micrograms obtained per sample. For every donor, flow cytometry on a PBMC aliquot measured the percentage of naive CD45RAhigh/CD27high T cells. The sequence came from a man younger than 35 in good health. The sequence is built from TRBV4-1 and TRBJ2-7, with the D segment identity uncertain. The sequencing sample was made of blood. The CDR3 corresponds to CASSLPDGRAYEQYF. The DNA sequence reads TGCGCCAGCAGCTTACCAGACGGCCGCGCCTACGAGCAGTACTTC.